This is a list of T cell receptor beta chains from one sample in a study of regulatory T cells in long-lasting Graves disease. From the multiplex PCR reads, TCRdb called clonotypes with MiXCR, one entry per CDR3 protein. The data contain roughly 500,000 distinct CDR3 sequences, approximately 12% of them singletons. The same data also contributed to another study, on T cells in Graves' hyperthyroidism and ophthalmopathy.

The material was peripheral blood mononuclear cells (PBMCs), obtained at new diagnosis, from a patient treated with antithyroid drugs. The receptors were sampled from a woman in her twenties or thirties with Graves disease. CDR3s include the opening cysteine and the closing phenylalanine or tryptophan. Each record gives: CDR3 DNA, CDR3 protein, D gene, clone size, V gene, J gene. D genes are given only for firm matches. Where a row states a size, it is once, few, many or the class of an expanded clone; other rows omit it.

cdr3_nt: TGCAGCGTTGTACAACATGGCTACACCTTC
cdr3_aa: CSVVQHGYTF
d_call: .
clone_size: many
v_call: TRBV29-1
j_call: TRBJ1-2

cdr3_nt: TGTGCCAGCAGTTACTCGCTGGGAAATGGCTACACCTTC
cdr3_aa: CASSYSLGNGYTF
d_call: .
clone_size: .
v_call: TRBV6-5
j_call: TRBJ1-2

cdr3_nt: TGTGCCAGTACCCAAATCCCACAGGGGGCCCCCTACGAGCAGTACTTC
cdr3_aa: CASTQIPQGAPYEQYF
d_call: TRBD1
clone_size: few
v_call: TRBV19
j_call: TRBJ2-7

cdr3_nt: TGTGCCAGCAGGGGCTTGGGGGCGCGTGCTGGCTACACCTTC
cdr3_aa: CASRGLGARAGYTF
d_call: .
clone_size: many
v_call: TRBV2
j_call: TRBJ1-2

cdr3_nt: TGTGCCAGTAGTATCTTTCAGCCAGGGGGCTCCCTGAACACTGAAGCTTTCTTT
cdr3_aa: CASSIFQPGGSLNTEAFF
d_call: TRBD1
clone_size: .
v_call: TRBV19
j_call: TRBJ1-1

cdr3_nt: TGTGCCAGCAGTTGGACTAGCGGGAGTGGTGGCACCGGGGAGCTGTTTTTT
cdr3_aa: CASSWTSGSGGTGELFF
d_call: TRBD2
clone_size: many
v_call: TRBV6-2/TRBV6-3
j_call: TRBJ2-2

cdr3_nt: TGTGCCAGTAACAGCGACAGAACTGAAAAACTGCTTTTT
cdr3_aa: CASNSDRTEKLLF
d_call: .
clone_size: many
v_call: TRBV2
j_call: TRBJ1-4

cdr3_nt: TGTGCCAGCAGTGTCAGCCCTTCCTACGAGCAGTACTTC
cdr3_aa: CASSVSPSYEQYF
d_call: .
clone_size: many
v_call: TRBV2
j_call: TRBJ2-7

cdr3_nt: TGTGCCAGCAGGACAGGGAGTGAGGATCAGCCCCAGCATTTT
cdr3_aa: CASRTGSEDQPQHF
d_call: TRBD1
clone_size: many
v_call: TRBV6-2/TRBV6-3
j_call: TRBJ1-5

cdr3_nt: TGTGCCAGCAGCTTAGTCATGGGGATGGCGGAAAAACTGTTTTTT
cdr3_aa: CASSLVMGMAEKLFF
d_call: .
clone_size: many
v_call: TRBV7-9
j_call: TRBJ1-4

cdr3_nt: TGCAGTGCTAGAGACCCGGTCATGGGACAGGGAGGCTACACCTTC
cdr3_aa: CSARDPVMGQGGYTF
d_call: TRBD1
clone_size: .
v_call: TRBV20-1
j_call: TRBJ1-2

cdr3_nt: TGCGCCAGCAGCGAACAGGAACGGATTACCGGGGAGCTGTTTTTT
cdr3_aa: CASSEQERITGELFF
d_call: .
clone_size: .
v_call: TRBV10-2
j_call: TRBJ2-2

cdr3_nt: TGTGCCAGCAGCTTAGTATGGACTAGCGGTGAGCAGTTCTTC
cdr3_aa: CASSLVWTSGEQFF
d_call: TRBD2
clone_size: .
v_call: TRBV7-2
j_call: TRBJ2-1

cdr3_nt: TGTGCCAGCTCACCACCGGGACCTCTATACAATGAGCAGTTCTTC
cdr3_aa: CASSPPGPLYNEQFF
d_call: .
clone_size: once
v_call: TRBV18
j_call: TRBJ2-1

cdr3_nt: TGTGCCAGCAGCCCGCCGGGACAGGCCCTGAACGCCAATGAGCAGTTCTTC
cdr3_aa: CASSPPGQALNANEQFF
d_call: TRBD1
clone_size: many
v_call: TRBV7-9
j_call: TRBJ2-1

cdr3_nt: TGCAGCGTTGACGGTGTGCGGGGGCCCGTGGACTACCCTACATACAATGAGCAGTTCTTC
cdr3_aa: CSVDGVRGPVDYPTYNEQFF
d_call: .
clone_size: .
v_call: TRBV29-1
j_call: TRBJ2-1

cdr3_nt: TGTGCCAGCTTCACAACGGGAAGAGGCACCGGGGAGCTGTTTTTT
cdr3_aa: CASFTTGRGTGELFF
d_call: .
clone_size: few
v_call: TRBV6-1
j_call: TRBJ2-2

cdr3_nt: TGTGCCAGCAGCTTAAGGGCAGGGTCGGATGAAAAACTGTTTTTT
cdr3_aa: CASSLRAGSDEKLFF
d_call: .
clone_size: few
v_call: TRBV11-2
j_call: TRBJ1-4

cdr3_nt: TGCGCCAGCAGCCAAGAAGGAGGGTTTCAGTGGGAGCAGTACTTC
cdr3_aa: CASSQEGGFQWEQYF
d_call: .
clone_size: few
v_call: TRBV4-3
j_call: TRBJ2-7

cdr3_nt: TGTGCCACACAGGGCAGGACCAATCAGCCCCAGCATTTT
cdr3_aa: CATQGRTNQPQHF
d_call: .
clone_size: .
v_call: TRBV19
j_call: TRBJ1-5

cdr3_nt: TGTGCCAGCAGTGAATCCCCCGAGATTTGGCGGGAAGGCTCCTACGAGCAGTACTTC
cdr3_aa: CASSESPEIWREGSYEQYF
d_call: .
clone_size: many
v_call: TRBV6-1
j_call: TRBJ2-7

cdr3_nt: TGTGCCAGTAGTCCCGTGGGAATCTATGGCTACACCTTC
cdr3_aa: CASSPVGIYGYTF
d_call: .
clone_size: .
v_call: TRBV19
j_call: TRBJ1-2

cdr3_nt: TGCAGTGCTAGAGGGGAGACTAGCGGGAGGGCCCGGGGAGAGACCCAGTACTTC
cdr3_aa: CSARGETSGRARGETQYF
d_call: TRBD2
clone_size: few
v_call: TRBV20-1
j_call: TRBJ2-5

cdr3_nt: TGTGCCACCAAGGGAGGGCGGTTCGATACGCAGTATTTT
cdr3_aa: CATKGGRFDTQYF
d_call: TRBD2
clone_size: many
v_call: TRBV6-2/TRBV6-3
j_call: TRBJ2-3